Here is one T cell receptor (beta chain) with its context. What it binds is unknown. This record comes from a study of CD4 T cells in relation to SARS-CoV-2 and coronaviruses. The wider study: PBMCs were cultured with antigen for roughly 11 days before TCR beta sequencing. Study-wide findings and caveats: About 65% of donors had memory CD4+ clonotypes crossrecognizing SARS-CoV-2 and common cold coronavirus spike.

TCRdb's copy holds only in-frame clones and misses some; the assay was immunoSEQ multiplex PCR. The sample records around 18,000 clones, over 65% being singletons. CD4+ T cells from unexposed donors were obtained before the COVID-19 pandemic (2011-2018). After around nine days of culture, CD4+ T cells were isolated. Unexposed-donor CD4+ T cells were probed with SARS-CoV-2 S/N and four cold-coronavirus spikes, cells permitting. The V and J ends lost 0 bases and 0 bases respectively, with 4 bases between them. Germline values: CDR1 SGHRS, CDR2 YFSETQ. The CDR3 is 14 residues long. The sequence was collected from a human donor in good health. The J gene is TRBJ1-5, the V gene TRBV5-1; no clear D. Sequences were obtained from CD4+ T cells from PBMCs, cultured in vitro. The CDR3 region is CASSLGGSNQPQHF. The CDR3 DNA sequence: TGCGCCAGCAGCTTGGGCGGTAGCAATCAGCCCCAGCATTTT.